Listed below are T cell receptor beta chains from one sample, sequenced in a study of blood T cell repertoires in COVID-19. Profiled with immunoSEQ multiplex PCR; TCRdb holds only in-frame clones, not every one. The data contain about 120,000 clones, less than 90% of them singletons. Sequenced material: peripheral blood. These receptors originate from a woman at least 80 years old with acute or convalescent COVID-19. The CDR3 runs from the conserved cysteine through the conserved F or W. Expanded clones are given a class, and other clones once, few, many or no size at all.

clone size	V gene	CDR3 protein
few	TRBV19	CASSIATGRQPQHF
NA	TRBV5-8	CASSLGQGGGYTF
NA	TRBV28	CASSALTGGGEKLFF
NA	TRBV4-1	CASSHAPGDTEAFF
few	TRBV5-1	CASSLEVRQGGSPLHF
NA	TRBV2	CASSEGRGQPQHF
NA	TRBV18	CASSPKGSLAGVYNEQFF
NA	TRBV3-1/TRBV3-2	CASSQSGSSFNYGYTF
NA	TRBV7-9	CASSQVPGSNYGYTF
NA	TRBV5-1	CASSAGTGTQEAFF
NA	TRBV3-1/TRBV3-2	CASSLVTEQFF
NA	TRBV4-3	CASSQVYTAANYGYTF
once	TRBV5-5	CASSYVRGYNSPLHF
NA	TRBV20-1	CSASLQNSNYGYTF
NA	TRBV5-4	CASSLGRGNNSPLHF